This entry lists 4 T cell receptor beta chains sequenced from one sample in a study of blood T cell repertoires in COVID-19. The protocol was immunoSEQ multiplex PCR, while the TCRdb copy is restricted to in-frame clones and leaves out a portion. The data contain 350,000 to 400,000 clones, approximately 86% of them singletons. Sequenced material: peripheral blood. The source is a woman aged 55-70 years with COVID-19, enrolled during active disease.

The chain recombines TRBV18 with TRBJ2-3, with 8 bases identical to TRBD1. The CDR3 length is 15 residues. Unmatched junction bases numbered 7, after V lost 5 bases and J lost 3 bases. Germline V gene lookup returns CDR1 KGHSH and CDR2 LQKENI. DNA of the CDR3: TGTGCCAGCTCATCGACAGGGGCTGAAACAGATACGCAGTATTTT. Translated, it gives CASSSTGAETDTQYF.

This clone has only one observation. The J gene is TRBJ2-1, the V gene TRBV24-1; 11 bases are shared with TRBD2. The germline V gene encodes CDR1 KGHDR and CDR2 SFDVKD. The length of the CDR3 is 16 residues. J was trimmed by 5 bases and V by 3 bases; bases with no gene match: 5. This CDR3 is CATSDTSGGLHNEQFF. DNA of the CDR3: TGTGCCACCAGTGATACTAGCGGGGGCCTACACAATGAGCAGTTCTTC.

The chain combines TRBV5-4 with TRBJ1-2, with TRBD1 matching over 7 bases. The CDR3 sequence is 12 residues long. V lost 4 bases to trimming and J lost 8 bases; unmatched junction nucleotides: 5. CDR1 and CDR2 (germline): SGHNT, YYREEE (reference sequence). The chain's CDR3 is CASSAQGDGYTF. The DNA of the CDR3 is TGTGCCAGCAGCGCCCAGGGGGACGGCTACACCTTC.

DNA of the CDR3: TGCAGCGTTGGGAGATCGGGGGACATTCAGTACTTC. Protein: CSVGRSGDIQYF. This chain links TRBV29-1 with TRBJ2-4; tentatively, D is TRBD2 (6 bases). The CDR3 consists of 12 residues. The germline V gene encodes CDR1 SQVTM and CDR2 ANQGSEA. Deletions cut 4 bases from V and 8 bases from J, with 12 bases between. The entire variable domain, with the rest obtained from reference TRBV29-1 and TRBJ2-4, is as follows: SAVISQKPSRDICQRGTSLTIQCQVDSQVTMMFWYRQQPGQSLTLIATANQGSEATYESGFVIDKFPISRPNLTFSTLTVSNMSPEDSSIYLCSVGRSGDIQYFGAGTRLSVL.